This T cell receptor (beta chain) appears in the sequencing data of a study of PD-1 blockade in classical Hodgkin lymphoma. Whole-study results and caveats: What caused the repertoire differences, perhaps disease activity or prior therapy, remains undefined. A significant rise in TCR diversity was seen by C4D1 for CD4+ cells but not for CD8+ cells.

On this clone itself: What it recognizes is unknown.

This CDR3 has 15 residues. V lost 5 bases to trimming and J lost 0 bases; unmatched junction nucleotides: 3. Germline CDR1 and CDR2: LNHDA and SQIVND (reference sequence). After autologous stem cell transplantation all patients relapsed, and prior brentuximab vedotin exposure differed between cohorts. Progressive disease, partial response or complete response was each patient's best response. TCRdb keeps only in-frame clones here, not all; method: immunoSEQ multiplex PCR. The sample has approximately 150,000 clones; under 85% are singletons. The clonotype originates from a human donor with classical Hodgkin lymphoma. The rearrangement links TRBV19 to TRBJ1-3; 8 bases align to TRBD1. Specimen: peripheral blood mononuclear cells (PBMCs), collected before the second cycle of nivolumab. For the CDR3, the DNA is TGTGCCAGTAGTCGGACAGGGCTCTCTGGAAACACCATATATTTT. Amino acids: CASSRTGLSGNTIYF.